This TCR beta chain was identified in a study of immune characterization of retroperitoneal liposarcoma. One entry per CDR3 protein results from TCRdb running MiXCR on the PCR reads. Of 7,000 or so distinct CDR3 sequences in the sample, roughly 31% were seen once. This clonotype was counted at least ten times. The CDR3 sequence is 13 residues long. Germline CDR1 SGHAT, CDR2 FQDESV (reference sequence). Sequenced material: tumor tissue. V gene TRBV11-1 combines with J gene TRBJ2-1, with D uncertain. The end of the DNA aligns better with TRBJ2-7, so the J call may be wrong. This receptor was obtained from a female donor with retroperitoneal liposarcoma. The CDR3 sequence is CASSLRAGYEQYF. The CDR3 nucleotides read TGTGCCAGCAGCTTACGGGCAGGCTACGAGCAGTACTTC.